What follows are 14 T cell receptor beta chains derived from one specimen sequenced in a study of vaccination and CD4 T cells after COVID-19. Treatment in this sample: roughly ten-day PBMC culture with coronavirus spike peptide pools or control peptides (ViraFEST assay). Cultured CD4+ T cell DNA was sequenced using the Oncomine TCR Beta short-read assay. TCRdb reprocessed the PCR reads with MiXCR, giving one entry per CDR3 protein. The sample yields 7,500 to 9,000 distinct CDR3 sequences, around 49% seen once. For these receptors, no antigen is known. Material: CD4+ T cells from blood, cultured in vitro. The origin of the receptors is a human donor who had recovered from COVID-19.

This clonotype turned up a few times. V gene TRBV19 combines with J gene TRBJ1-2, with TRBD1 matching 7 bases. Germline CDR1 is LNHDA and CDR2 is SQIVND (reference sequence). The CDR3 totals 12 residues. Losses at the gene ends were 10 bases for V and 8 bases for J; bases not matched to a gene: 10. The CDR3 nucleotides are TGTGCCATCTGGCAGGGGGAGCGGGGCTACACCTTC. This encodes CAIWQGERGYTF.

The chain has TRBV6-1 and TRBJ1-6; 7 bases are a match to TRBD1. The CDR3 loop spans 15 amino acids. CDR1 and CDR2 from the germline V gene are MNHNS and SASEGT. J was trimmed by 7 bases and V by 6 bases; bases with no gene match: 9. The CDR3 nucleotides are TGTGCCAGCAGGTGGGGGACAGCCAAAAATTCACCCCTCCACTTT. The encoded protein is CASRWGTAKNSPLHF.

The gene calls are TRBV20-1 and TRBJ1-5; 11 bases match TRBD1. The CDR3 consists of 15 residues. Germline V gene data show CDR1 as DFQATT and CDR2 as SNEGSKA (reference sequence). Unmatched junction bases numbered 8, after V lost 3 bases and J lost 7 bases. The CDR3 bases are TGCAGTGCTAGCTTTGGACAGGGGGCCGGGCAGCCCCAGCATTTT. Its protein product is CSASFGQGAGQPQHF.

CDR3 nucleotide sequence: TGTGCCAGCAGTACAGGGCCTGTCACTGAAGCTTTCTTT. It is translated as CASSTGPVTEAFF. V is TRBV6-1 and J is TRBJ1-1, with a weak D call TRBD1 (6 bases). Germline lookup yields CDR1 MNHNS and CDR2 SASEGT. There are 13 residues in the CDR3. V lost 5 bases to trimming and J lost 4 bases, with 11 bases between them.

This clonotype appeared a few times. This chain connects TRBV15 to TRBJ1-3; 7 positions agree with TRBD1. Germline V gene data show CDR1 as LNHNV and CDR2 as YYDKDF (reference sequence). There are 16 residues in the CDR3. The V and J ends lost 1 base and 2 bases, in that order; junction bases with no gene match: 5. The CDR3 sequence is CATSRGTGEAGNTIYF. CDR3 sequence (DNA): TGTGCCACCAGCAGAGGAACAGGGGAAGCTGGAAACACCATATATTTT.

This clonotype appeared a few times. The chain combines TRBV11-3 with TRBJ2-3; 12 bases map to TRBD2. The CDR3 consists of 17 residues. V trimming: 3 bases; J trimming: 2 bases; junction bases outside the gene matches: 6. Germline CDR1 is SGHNT and CDR2 is YENEEA. The CDR3 here is CASSFGLAGGYTDTQYF. DNA of the CDR3: TGTGCCAGCAGCTTTGGGCTAGCGGGAGGGTACACAGATACGCAGTATTTT.

This clonotype appeared a few times. The gene calls are TRBV11-2 and TRBJ2-7; perhaps D is TRBD1 or TRBD2 (5 bases each). The CDR3 loop spans 15 amino acids. The germline gives CDR1 SGHAT, CDR2 FQNNGV. V was trimmed by 5 bases and J by 2 bases, leaving 16 bases between them. The chain's CDR3 is CASSRGETKAYEQYF. CDR3 bases: TGTGCCAGCAGCCGAGGGGAGACAAAAGCCTACGAGCAGTACTTC.

The sample holds a few counts of this clonotype. The chain couples TRBV7-2 to TRBJ1-2, with 9 bases that match TRBD1. The CDR3 is 15 amino acids. V lost 1 base and J lost 5; bases outside the gene matches: 5. The germline V gene has CDR1 SGHTA and CDR2 FQGNSA. CDR3 region: CASSLGQGGGYGYTF. The DNA of the CDR3 is TGTGCCAGCAGCTTAGGACAGGGGGGCGGATATGGCTACACCTTC.

This clonotype came up a few times. The chain recombines TRBV20-1 with TRBJ2-5; TRBD2 matches 11 bases. The CDR3 is made up of 17 amino acids. The V segment lost 8 bases and the J segment 1 base; nucleotides outside the gene matches: 15. Germline CDR1 DFQATT, CDR2 SNEGSKA (reference sequence). The CDR3 region has the DNA TGCAGTACCCTGAGTTTAGCGGGGGGGAACACCCAAGAGACCCAGTACTTC. Protein sequence: CSTLSLAGGNTQETQYF.

This clonotype was observed a few times. V and J are TRBV20-1 and TRBJ1-1, with a weak D call TRBD1 (5 bases). This CDR3 contains 13 residues. The V end was cut by 3 bases, the J end by 0 bases, with 8 bases between. Germline CDR1 DFQATT, CDR2 SNEGSKA (reference sequence). CDR3 residues: CSARGGMNTEAFF. CDR3 in DNA: TGCAGTGCTAGGGGGGGAATGAACACTGAAGCTTTCTTT.

In this sample, this clonotype turned up a few times. The chain has TRBV27 and TRBJ2-2; the match to TRBD2 covers 8 bases. Germline assignment: CDR1 MNHEY and CDR2 SMNVEV (reference sequence). The CDR3 consists of 15 residues. V was pared by 5 bases and J by 1 base, with 3 bases of the junction left unmatched. The CDR3 DNA reads as TGTGCCAGCAGTCCAGCGGGAGTGAACACCGGGGAGCTGTTTTTT. Translation gives CASSPAGVNTGELFF.

The chain couples TRBV20-1 to TRBJ1-2; 12 positions match TRBD1. This CDR3 is 14 amino acids long. After removal of 5 bases from V and 7 bases from J, the junction contained 8 bases not matched to a gene. CDR1 is DFQATT and CDR2 is SNEGSKA in the germline V gene (reference sequence). This CDR3 is CSAVPGQGASGYTF. The CDR3 DNA reads as TGCAGTGCTGTCCCGGGACAGGGGGCCAGTGGCTACACCTTC.

This chain links TRBV11-3 with TRBJ1-1; no clear D gene. The V gene lost 2 bases and the J gene lost 5 bases, with 9 bases spanning the gap. This CDR3 is 13 amino acids long. Germline V gene sequence: CDR1 SGHNT, CDR2 YENEEA. CDR3 residues: CASSLSTWTEAFF. CDR3 coding DNA: TGTGCCAGCAGCTTATCGACCTGGACTGAAGCTTTCTTT.

This clonotype came up a few times. The V and J genes are TRBV15 and TRBJ2-7; D unresolved. Germline V lookup: CDR1 LNHNV, CDR2 YYDKDF (reference sequence). V dropped 4 bases and J dropped 3 bases, with 19 bases sitting between them. The length of the CDR3 is 16 residues. This CDR3 reads CATSTVTETLYYEQYF. In DNA form, the CDR3 reads TGTGCCACCAGCACTGTTACGGAGACCCTTTACTACGAGCAGTACTTC.